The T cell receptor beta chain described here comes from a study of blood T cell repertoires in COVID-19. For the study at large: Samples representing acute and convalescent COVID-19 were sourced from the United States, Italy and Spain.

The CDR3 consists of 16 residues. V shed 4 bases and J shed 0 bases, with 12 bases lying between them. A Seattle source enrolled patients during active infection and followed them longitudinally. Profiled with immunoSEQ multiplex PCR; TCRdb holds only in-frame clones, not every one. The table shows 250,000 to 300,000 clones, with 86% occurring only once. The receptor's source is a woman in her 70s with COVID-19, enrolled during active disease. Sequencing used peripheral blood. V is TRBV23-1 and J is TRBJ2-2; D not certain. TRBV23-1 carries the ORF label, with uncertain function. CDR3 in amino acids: CASSLVVRSNTGELFF. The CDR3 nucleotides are TGCGCCAGCAGTCTCGTGGTCAGGTCGAACACCGGGGAGCTGTTTTTT.